Shown below are 16 T cell receptor beta chains from a single sample sequenced in a study of T-cell memory formation after mild COVID-19. TCRdb reprocessed the 5' RACE reads via MiXCR and lists one record per CDR3 protein. The repertoire consists of about 180,000 distinct CDR3 sequences, with approximately 17% occurring once and the leading ten covering 3.9%. Input material: PBMCs or a T cell subset sorted from them (not recorded which). The receptors here all came from a man younger than 30 who had mild COVID-19 (a few samples of this study predate the infection). Cell type and time point are not known.

The chain uses TRBV19 and TRBJ2-1, with D perhaps assigned TRBD1 or TRBD2 (5 bases each). V lost 6 bases, J lost 9 bases, and 18 bases lay in between. The length of the CDR3 is 14 residues. Germline lookup yields CDR1 LNHDA and CDR2 SQIVND (reference sequence). The CDR3 DNA reads TGTGCCAGTAGGGGCAGGGACGTGTGGGGTGAGCAGTTCTTC. Translated, it gives CASRGRDVWGEQFF.

This sequence joins TRBV12-3 or TRBV12-4 and TRBJ1-1; 8 positions match TRBD1. The CDR3 length is 13 residues. V lost 2 bases and J lost 10; bases outside the gene matches: 6. CDR3 bases: TGTGCCAGCAGTTTACAGGGGGCGGGGAGAGCTTTCTTT. Translated: CASSLQGAGRAFF.

This clonotype turned up a few times. CDR3 residues: CASSPGLAGAGDTQYF. CDR3 sequence (DNA): TGTGCCAGCTCACCGGGACTAGCGGGGGCCGGGGATACGCAGTATTTT. The genes are TRBV18 and TRBJ2-3, with TRBD2 matching 14 bases. Germline V gene sequence: CDR1 KGHSH, CDR2 LQKENI. The CDR3 is 16 amino acids. With V trimmed by 3 bases and J by 6 bases, 5 bases remained unmatched.

The chain is built from TRBV18 and TRBJ1-1; tentatively, D is TRBD1 (6 bases). Per germline, CDR1 KGHSH and CDR2 LQKENI. This CDR3 is 15 amino acids long. The germline V and J ends were trimmed by 2 bases and 3 bases, with 13 bases remaining between them. The CDR3 sequence is CASSPSARTDTEAFF. The DNA of the CDR3 is TGTGCCAGCTCACCAAGCGCCAGGACAGACACTGAAGCTTTCTTT.

V is TRBV20-1 and J is TRBJ2-1; D not resolved. The CDR3 totals 15 residues. Trimming left V 4 bases short and J 4 bases short, with 17 bases between. Looked up from germline, CDR1 is DFQATT and CDR2 is SNEGSKA (reference sequence). The CDR3 coding sequence is TGCAGTGCTACCGAGGACCCCCAAAGATACAATGAGCAGTTCTTC. This gives the protein CSATEDPQRYNEQFF.

In this sample, this clonotype turned up a few times. The chain is built from TRBV10-2 and TRBJ1-1; no reliable D call. The CDR3 sequence is 14 residues long. Germline lookup yields CDR1 WSHSY and CDR2 SAAADI. The V end was cut by 3 bases, the J end by 5 bases, with 13 bases between. The CDR3 spells CASSELVGGTEAFF. The CDR3 DNA reads TGCGCCAGCAGTGAATTGGTGGGAGGGACTGAAGCTTTCTTT.

This clonotype has just a few counts. The J gene is TRBJ2-3, the V gene TRBV6-5; D ambiguous. V was pared by 6 bases and J by 0 bases, with 7 bases between. Germline assignment: CDR1 MNHEY and CDR2 SVGAGI. The CDR3 is 13 residues long. The CDR3 DNA is TGTGCCAGCAGGCAGGTTAGCACAGATACGCAGTATTTT. This gives the protein CASRQVSTDTQYF.

J is TRBJ2-3 and V is TRBV10-3; D remains ambiguous. V was cut by 10 bases and J by 3 bases, with 8 bases left in between. The germline gives CDR1 ENHRY, CDR2 SYGVKD. This CDR3 has 11 amino acids. Here the CDR3 reads CATTGTDTQYF. DNA of the CDR3: TGTGCCACTACCGGAACAGATACGCAGTATTTT.

This chain links TRBV9 with TRBJ2-2, with 10 bases aligning to TRBD1. Per the germline V gene, CDR1 is SGDLS and CDR2 is YYNGEE. Trimming took 2 bases from V and 3 from J; bases not matched to a gene: 4. The CDR3 is 16 amino acids. CDR3 sequence: CASSVPGQGYTGELFF. DNA for the CDR3: TGTGCCAGCAGCGTGCCGGGACAGGGGTACACCGGGGAGCTGTTTTTT.

This chain links TRBV6-5 with TRBJ2-1, with 10 bases that match TRBD1. From germline, CDR1 is MNHEY and CDR2 SVGAGI. The CDR3 length is 16 residues. Trimming at V came to 2 bases and at J to 3 bases, leaving 4 bases not matched to a gene. The CDR3 spells CASSYIGTGVYNEQFF. CDR3 in DNA: TGTGCCAGCAGTTACATCGGGACAGGGGTCTACAATGAGCAGTTCTTC.

This clonotype was counted at least ten times. The rearrangement joins TRBV5-1 to TRBJ2-5; no definite D call. V was clipped by 5 bases and J by 1 base, with 9 bases between them. Germline V lookup: CDR1 SGHRS, CDR2 YFSETQ. The CDR3 is 13 amino acids. CDR3 in amino acids: CASSGRPQETQYF. The CDR3 nucleotides read TGCGCCAGCAGTGGGCGGCCCCAAGAGACCCAGTACTTC.

J is TRBJ2-1 and V is TRBV2; 9 positions agree with TRBD1. The germline gives CDR1 SNHLY, CDR2 FYNNEI. CDR3 length equals 17 residues. Trimming cost V 2 bases and J 6 bases; bases outside gene matches: 11. Here the CDR3 reads CASSENIAGQGGNEQFF. The CDR3 region has the DNA TGTGCCAGCAGTGAAAATATTGCGGGACAGGGTGGCAATGAGCAGTTCTTC. The full variable domain, its missing parts supplied by reference TRBV2 and TRBJ2-1, is EPEVTQTPSHQVTQMGQEVILRCVPISNHLYFYWYRQILGQKVEFLVSFYNNEISEKSEIFDDQFSVERPDGSNFTLKIRSTKLEDSAMYFCASSENIAGQGGNEQFFGPGTRLTVL.

The V and J genes are TRBV7-6 and TRBJ1-3; unclear D gene. Germline values: CDR1 SGHVS, CDR2 FNYEAQ. The CDR3 runs 12 residues. V shed 7 bases and J shed 3 bases, with 7 bases lying between them. CDR3 protein: CASTLSGNTIYF. The DNA for the CDR3 is TGTGCCAGCACCCTGAGTGGAAACACCATATATTTT.

CDR3 sequence reads: CASSLPWGANSPLHF. For the CDR3, the DNA is TGTGCCAGCAGCTTACCGTGGGGGGCTAATTCACCCCTCCACTTT. The rearrangement uses TRBV7-2 and TRBJ1-6; D is perhaps TRBD1 (6 bases). This CDR3 spans 15 amino acids. Trimming removed 2 bases at V and 6 bases at J, with 11 bases between. Germline V CDR1 and CDR2: SGHTA, FQGNSA.

The chain recombines TRBV7-8 with TRBJ2-7; TRBD2 is a possible D gene (5 bases). From germline, CDR1 is SGHVS and CDR2 FQNEAQ. Trimming stripped 7 bases from V and 5 bases from J, with 15 bases between. The CDR3 sequence is 13 residues long. The CDR3 region has the DNA TGTGCCAGCAACGACGGGGAAGGTGACGAGCAGTACGTC. Protein: CASNDGEGDEQYV.

This clonotype was detected a few times. The chain combines TRBV11-2 with TRBJ2-2, with D possibly TRBD1 on 5 matching bases. The CDR3 totals 14 residues. V dropped 4 bases and J dropped 6 bases, with 12 bases sitting between them. CDR1 is SGHAT and CDR2 is FQNNGV in the germline V gene. The CDR3 here is CASSWPRASGELFF. The CDR3 bases are TGTGCCAGCAGCTGGCCCAGGGCGTCCGGGGAGCTGTTTTTT.